This TCR beta chain was retrieved from a study of T cell responses to AZD1222 COVID-19 vaccine. The study, taken as a whole, reports: Scientists sampled the repertoires only once the peak T cell response had passed. Within unmutated variant regions lay the reported targets of nearly half of spike-specific TCRs.

Only in-frame clones appear in the TCRdb table, and some are missing; sequencing was by immunoSEQ multiplex PCR. The sample lists approximately 100,000 clones; 88% were seen once. Comment on this clone: Its antigen is still unknown.

Trimming pared 4 bases from V and 0 bases from J, leaving 11 bases between. Germline V gene lookup returns CDR1 SGHRS and CDR2 YFSETQ. This CDR3 spans 15 amino acids. This rearrangement joins TRBV5-1 to TRBJ2-1; perhaps TRBD2 as D (5 bases). The sequences come from peripheral blood, collected on day 0 of AZD1222 vaccination. This TCR derives from an adult in good health. The CDR3 sequence is CASSLDLSSYNEQFF. DNA of the CDR3: TGCGCCAGCAGCCTGGACTTGAGCTCCTACAATGAGCAGTTCTTC.